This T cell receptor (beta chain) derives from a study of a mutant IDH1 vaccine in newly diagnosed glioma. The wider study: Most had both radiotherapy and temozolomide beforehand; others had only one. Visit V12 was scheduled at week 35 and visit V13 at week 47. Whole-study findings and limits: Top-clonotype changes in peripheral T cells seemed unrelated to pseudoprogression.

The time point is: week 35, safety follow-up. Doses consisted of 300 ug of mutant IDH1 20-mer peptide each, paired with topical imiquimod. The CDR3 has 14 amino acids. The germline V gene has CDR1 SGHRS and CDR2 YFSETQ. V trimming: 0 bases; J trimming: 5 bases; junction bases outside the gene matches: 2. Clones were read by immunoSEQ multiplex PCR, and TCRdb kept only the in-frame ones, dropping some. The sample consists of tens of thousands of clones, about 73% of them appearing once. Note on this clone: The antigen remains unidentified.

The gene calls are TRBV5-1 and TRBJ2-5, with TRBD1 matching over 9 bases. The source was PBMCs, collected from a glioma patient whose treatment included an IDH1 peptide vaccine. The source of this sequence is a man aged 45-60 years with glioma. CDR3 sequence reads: CASSLEQGAETQYF. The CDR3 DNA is TGCGCCAGCAGCTTGGAACAGGGGGCGGAGACCCAGTACTTC.